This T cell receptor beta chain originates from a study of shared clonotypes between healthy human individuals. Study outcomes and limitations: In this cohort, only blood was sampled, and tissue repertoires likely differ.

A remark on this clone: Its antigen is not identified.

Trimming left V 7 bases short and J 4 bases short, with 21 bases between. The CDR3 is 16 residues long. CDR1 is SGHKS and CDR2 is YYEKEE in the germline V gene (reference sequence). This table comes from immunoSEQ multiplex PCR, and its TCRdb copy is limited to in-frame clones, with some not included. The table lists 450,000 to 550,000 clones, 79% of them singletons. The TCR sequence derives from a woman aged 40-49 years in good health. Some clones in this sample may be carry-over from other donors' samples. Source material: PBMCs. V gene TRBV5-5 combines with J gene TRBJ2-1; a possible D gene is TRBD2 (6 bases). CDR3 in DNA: TGTGCCAGCGGGGAGTCTGCAGGCGGGGTTTACAATGAGCAGTTCTTC. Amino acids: CASGESAGGVYNEQFF.